This is a list of T cell receptor beta chains from one sample in a study of metastatic and nonmetastatic thyroid tumors. TCRdb reanalyzed the PCR reads with MiXCR. Among fewer than 35,000 clones listed, around 23% were seen once. Sequenced material: tumor tissue. These receptors were collected from a male donor with papillary thyroid cancer or a benign thyroid nodule (not recorded which). Some clones in this sample may be carry-over from other donors' samples. The conserved cysteine and the conserved F or W are not part of the CDR3 here.

v_call | cdr3_aa
TRBV7-9 | ASSLEGGAYEQY
TRBV6-1 | ASSSGHGVFDEAF
TRBV6-2/TRBV6-3 | ASRQLATASYEQY
TRBV6-2/TRBV6-3 | ASSYLGRAATETQY
TRBV10-3 | AIRQGRNEQF
TRBV5-8 | ASISRALSSYEQY
TRBV19 | ASSVRSAGGPYEQF
TRBV29-1 | SSQGGTEAF
TRBV19 | ASSMGWDRRF
TRBV24-1 | ATSDRDRDYGYT
TRBV20-1 | SPGLAGNNEQF
TRBV9 | ASSISSNPYNSPLH
TRBV7-9 | ASGGWRRNNSPLH
TRBV7-9 | ASSPQVWVQF
TRBV30 | AWSRGEGNNQPQH
TRBV9 | ASSVASGSTDTQY
TRBV13 | ASSRGQLEAF
TRBV6-2/TRBV6-3 | ALPEQRGEQY
TRBV20-1 | SARTQDRPGSPLH
TRBV20-1 | SARGADQETQY
TRBV15 | ATRTMGEGVYNEQF
TRBV11-1 | ASSLGRGLNTGELF
TRBV5-4 | ASSLVGQGATGANVLT
TRBV28 | ASSTIQQGIYEQY
TRBV27 | ASRAGADIQY
TRBV5-1 | ASSLVRQEQF
TRBV27 | ASIRGYEQY
TRBV29-1 | SVDGTSWRATSEQF
TRBV27 | ASSSVDSYEQY